This is a list of T cell receptor beta chains from one sample in a study of CD8+CD57+ T cells in acquired aplastic anemia. TCRdb re-analysed the reads in MiXCR, keeping a single row per CDR3 protein. This sample carries roughly 150,000 distinct CDR3 sequences, approximately 40% of them seen once, and the ten largest clones take 1.1%. The material sequenced was sorted CD4+, CD8+, or CD8+CD57+ T cells (not recorded which) from PBMCs. The receptor source for this set is a human donor in good health. Both conserved end residues are part of each CDR3. A D gene is named only where the DNA matches it firmly. Clone size is stated in some rows and not others, as once, few, many or a class when expanded.

CDR3 protein | CDR3 DNA | J gene | CDR3 length | D gene | clone size | V gene
CAIGGQGGYGYTF | TGTGCCATCGGGGGACAGGGAGGCTATGGCTACACCTTC | TRBJ1-2 | 13 | TRBD1 | NA | TRBV10-3
CASSPAGNTIYF | TGTGCCAGCAGCCCGGCGGGAAACACCATATATTTT | TRBJ1-3 | 12 | NA | NA | TRBV7-8
CAWETGLGVEQFF | TGTGCCTGGGAGACGGGACTCGGAGTGGAGCAGTTCTTC | TRBJ2-1 | 13 | NA | NA | TRBV30
CASSSFWVSGSGEQYF | TGTGCCAGCAGCTCATTTTGGGTCTCGGGGAGTGGGGAGCAGTACTTC | TRBJ2-7 | 16 | NA | few | TRBV5-6
CASSSSLFSTDTQYF | TGTGCCAGCAGCTCGTCACTCTTTAGCACAGATACGCAGTATTTT | TRBJ2-3 | 15 | NA | many | TRBV5-8
CSARGWGASGNEQFF | TGCAGTGCTAGAGGGTGGGGTGCTAGCGGCAATGAGCAGTTCTTC | TRBJ2-1 | 15 | TRBD2 | many | TRBV20-1
CASRDAASSYNEQFF | TGTGCCAGCAGAGACGCGGCTAGCTCCTACAATGAGCAGTTCTTC | TRBJ2-1 | 15 | NA | many | TRBV6-2/TRBV6-3
CASSHSAGGMNTEAFF | TGTGCCAGCAGCCACTCGGCGGGGGGGATGAACACTGAAGCTTTCTTT | TRBJ1-1 | 16 | NA | NA | TRBV4-2
CATSRVGAGDNEQFF | TGTGCCACCAGCAGAGTGGGGGCGGGGGACAATGAGCAGTTCTTC | TRBJ2-1 | 15 | NA | many | TRBV15
CASSKKNYGYTF | TGTGCCAGTAGTAAGAAGAACTATGGCTACACCTTC | TRBJ1-2 | 12 | NA | many | TRBV19
CASSEQGANYGYTF | TGTGCCAGCAGTGAGCAGGGGGCGAACTATGGCTACACCTTC | TRBJ1-2 | 14 | TRBD1 | few | TRBV25-1
CASSLGAAGVRNNEQFF | TGTGCCAGCAGCTTGGGGGCAGCGGGAGTCAGAAACAATGAGCAGTTCTTC | TRBJ2-1 | 17 | TRBD2 | few | TRBV5-6
CASRRGQTAVNREETQYF | TGCGCCAGCAGACGGGGACAGACCGCCGTGAACCGAGAAGAGACCCAGTACTTC | TRBJ2-5 | 18 | TRBD1 | many | TRBV5-1
CASSAGGRETQYF | TGTGCCAGCAGCGCGGGAGGACGAGAGACCCAGTACTTC | TRBJ2-5 | 13 | TRBD2 | few | TRBV7-8
CASTTGPNYGYTF | TGTGCCAGTACCACGGGGCCCAACTATGGCTACACCTTC | TRBJ1-2 | 13 | NA | NA | TRBV19
CASSQEYRAGNIQYF | TGCGCCAGCAGCCAAGAGTATAGGGCGGGAAACATTCAGTACTTC | TRBJ2-4 | 15 | NA | few | TRBV4-3
CASRRPRDQPQHF | TGTGCCAGCAGACGCCCACGCGATCAGCCCCAGCATTTT | TRBJ1-5 | 13 | NA | NA | TRBV7-3
CATRDPRGEDEQFF | TGTGCCACCAGAGACCCCCGGGGAGAGGATGAGCAGTTCTTC | TRBJ2-1 | 14 | NA | NA | TRBV24-1
CSAISPKGTQYF | TGCAGTGCTATAAGCCCCAAGGGGACCCAGTACTTC | TRBJ2-5 | 12 | NA | NA | TRBV20-1
CASSPSANTGELFF | TGTGCCAGTAGTCCATCCGCGAACACCGGGGAGCTGTTTTTT | TRBJ2-2 | 14 | NA | NA | TRBV19
CASSQGPLRERGGTDTQYF | TGCGCCAGCAGCCAAGGGCCCCTTAGGGAGCGGGGGGGCACAGATACGCAGTATTTT | TRBJ2-3 | 19 | TRBD2 | few | TRBV4-1
CASSTSGPSGAQHF | TGTGCCAGCAGCACCTCAGGGCCCTCAGGGGCCCAGCATTTT | TRBJ1-5 | 14 | NA | NA | TRBV7-3
CASSRQGATGANVLTF | TGTGCCAGCAGTAGACAGGGGGCAACTGGGGCCAACGTCCTGACTTTC | TRBJ2-6 | 16 | TRBD1 | NA | TRBV10-3
CATSGLAGEGSTDTQYF | TGTGCCACCAGCGGACTAGCGGGAGAGGGTAGCACAGATACGCAGTATTTT | TRBJ2-3 | 17 | TRBD2 | once | TRBV15
CASSLDLALVWTQYF | TGCGCCAGCAGCTTGGATCTAGCTCTTGTCTGGACGCAGTATTTT | TRBJ2-3 | 15 | NA | many | TRBV5-1
CSVEGLYQETQYF | TGCAGCGTGGAGGGGTTGTACCAAGAGACCCAGTACTTC | TRBJ2-5 | 13 | NA | many | TRBV29-1
CAISEFEREINTGELFF | TGTGCCATCAGTGAGTTCGAGCGGGAAATCAACACCGGGGAGCTGTTTTTT | TRBJ2-2 | 17 | TRBD2 | NA | TRBV10-3
CASSSSEWGTDTQYF | TGTGCCAGCAGTTCCTCCGAGTGGGGGACAGATACGCAGTATTTT | TRBJ2-3 | 15 | NA | many | TRBV6-5
CASSDSRTRTDTQYF | TGCGCCAGCAGTGATTCCAGGACCCGCACAGATACGCAGTATTTT | TRBJ2-3 | 15 | NA | NA | TRBV10-1
CASSPPGQSSYNSPLHF | TGTGCCAGCAGCCCCCCGGGACAAAGCTCCTATAATTCACCCCTCCACTTT | TRBJ1-6 | 17 | NA | NA | TRBV7-8
CASSQRRVSGSPLHF | TGTGCCAGCAGCCAACGTCGGGTTTCGGGATCACCCCTCCACTTT | TRBJ1-6 | 15 | NA | NA | TRBV14